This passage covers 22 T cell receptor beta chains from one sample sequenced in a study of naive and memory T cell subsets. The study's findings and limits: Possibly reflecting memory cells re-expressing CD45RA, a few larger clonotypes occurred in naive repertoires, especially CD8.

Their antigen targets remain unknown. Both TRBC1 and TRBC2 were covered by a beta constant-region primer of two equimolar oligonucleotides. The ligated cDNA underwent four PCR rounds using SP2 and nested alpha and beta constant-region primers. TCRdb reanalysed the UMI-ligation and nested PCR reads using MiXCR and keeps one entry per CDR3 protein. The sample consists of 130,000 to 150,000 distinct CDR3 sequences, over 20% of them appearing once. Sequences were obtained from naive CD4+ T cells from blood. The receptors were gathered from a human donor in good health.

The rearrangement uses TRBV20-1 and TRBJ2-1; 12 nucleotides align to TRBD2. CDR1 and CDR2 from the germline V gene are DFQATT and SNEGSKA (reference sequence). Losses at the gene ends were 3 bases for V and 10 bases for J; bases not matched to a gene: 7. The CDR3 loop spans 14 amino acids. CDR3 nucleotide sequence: TGCAGTGCTAGTAAACTAGCGGGAGGTTACGAGCAGTTCTTC. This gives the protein CSASKLAGGYEQFF.

In DNA, the CDR3 is TGTGCCAGCAGCCCCTACCGAAACACAGATACGCAGTATTTT. Translated, it gives CASSPYRNTDTQYF. The chain has TRBV9 and TRBJ2-3; D ambiguous. CDR1 and CDR2 (germline): SGDLS, YYNGEE. V gave up 4 bases and J gave up 2 bases, with 11 bases separating them. CDR3 length: 14 amino acids.

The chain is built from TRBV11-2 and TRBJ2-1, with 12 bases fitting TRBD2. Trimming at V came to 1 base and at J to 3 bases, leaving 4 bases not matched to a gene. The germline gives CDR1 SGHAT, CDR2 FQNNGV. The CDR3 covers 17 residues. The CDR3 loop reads CASSLVLAGGDYNEQFF. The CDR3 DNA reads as TGTGCCAGCAGCTTAGTGCTAGCGGGAGGGGACTACAATGAGCAGTTCTTC.

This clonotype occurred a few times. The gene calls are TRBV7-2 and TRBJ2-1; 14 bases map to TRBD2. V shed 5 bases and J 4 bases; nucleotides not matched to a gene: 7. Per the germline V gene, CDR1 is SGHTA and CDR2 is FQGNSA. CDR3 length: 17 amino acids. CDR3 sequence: CASSPHRLAGGYNEQFF. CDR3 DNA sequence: TGTGCCAGCAGCCCACACCGACTAGCGGGAGGGTACAATGAGCAGTTCTTC.

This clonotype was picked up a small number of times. CDR3: CSARWGNTEAFF. The CDR3 DNA reads as TGCAGCGCCCGGTGGGGGAACACTGAAGCTTTCTTT. The rearrangement joins TRBV29-1 to TRBJ1-1; no definite D call. The CDR3 is 12 residues long. The V end was cut by 7 bases, the J end by 1 base, with 10 bases between. Germline-derived CDR1 and CDR2 are SQVTM and ANQGSEA.

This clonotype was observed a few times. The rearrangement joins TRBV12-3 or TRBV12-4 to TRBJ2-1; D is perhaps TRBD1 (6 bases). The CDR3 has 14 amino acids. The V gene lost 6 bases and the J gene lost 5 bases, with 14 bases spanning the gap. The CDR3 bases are TGTGCCAGCAGACCCGGGACAAGAGACAATGAGCAGTTCTTC. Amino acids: CASRPGTRDNEQFF.

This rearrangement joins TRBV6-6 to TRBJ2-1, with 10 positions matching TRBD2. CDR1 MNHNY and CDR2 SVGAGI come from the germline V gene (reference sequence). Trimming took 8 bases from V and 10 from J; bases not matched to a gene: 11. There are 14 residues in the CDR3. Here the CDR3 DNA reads TGTGCCAGCCCCCGGCTAGCGGGAGATGAAGAGCAGTTCTTC. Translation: CASPRLAGDEEQFF.

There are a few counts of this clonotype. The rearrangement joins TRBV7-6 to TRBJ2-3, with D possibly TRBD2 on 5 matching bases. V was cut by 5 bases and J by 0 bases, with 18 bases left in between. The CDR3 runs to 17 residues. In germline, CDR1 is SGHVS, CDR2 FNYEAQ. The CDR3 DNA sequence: TGTGCCAGCAGCCTAAGAGGGAGAACCGCTAGCACAGATACGCAGTATTTT. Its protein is CASSLRGRTASTDTQYF.

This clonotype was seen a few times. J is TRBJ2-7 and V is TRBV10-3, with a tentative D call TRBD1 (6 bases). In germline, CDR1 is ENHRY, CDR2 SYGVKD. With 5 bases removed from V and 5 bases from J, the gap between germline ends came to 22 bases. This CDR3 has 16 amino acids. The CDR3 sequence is CAISKFTGSTKDEQYF. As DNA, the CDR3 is TGTGCCATCAGTAAATTTACAGGGTCAACTAAGGACGAGCAGTACTTC.

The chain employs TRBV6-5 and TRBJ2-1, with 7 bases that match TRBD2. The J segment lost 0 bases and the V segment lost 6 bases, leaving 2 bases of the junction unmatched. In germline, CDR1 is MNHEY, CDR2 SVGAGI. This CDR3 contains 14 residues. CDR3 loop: CASRGRGSYNEQFF. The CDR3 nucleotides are TGTGCCAGCAGGGGGAGGGGCTCCTACAATGAGCAGTTCTTC.

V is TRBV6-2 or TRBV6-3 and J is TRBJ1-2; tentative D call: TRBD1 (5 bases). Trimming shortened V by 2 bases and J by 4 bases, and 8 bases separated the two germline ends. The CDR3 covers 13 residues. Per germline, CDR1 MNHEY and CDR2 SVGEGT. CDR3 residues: CASSYDGTYGYTF. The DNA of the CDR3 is TGTGCCAGCAGTTACGACGGGACCTATGGCTACACCTTC.

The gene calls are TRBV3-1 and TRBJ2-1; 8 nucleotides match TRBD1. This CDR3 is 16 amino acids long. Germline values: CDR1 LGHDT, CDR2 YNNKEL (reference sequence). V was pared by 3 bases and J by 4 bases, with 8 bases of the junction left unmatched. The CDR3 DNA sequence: TGTGCCAGCAGCCAGCGAGCAGGGGGCGCGTACAATGAGCAGTTCTTC. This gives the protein CASSQRAGGAYNEQFF.

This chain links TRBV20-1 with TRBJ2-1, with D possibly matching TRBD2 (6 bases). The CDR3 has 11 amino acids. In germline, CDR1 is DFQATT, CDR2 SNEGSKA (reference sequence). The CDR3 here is CGQERGGEQFF. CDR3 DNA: TGCGGGCAGGAAAGGGGAGGAGAGCAGTTCTTC.

The DNA for the CDR3 is TGTGCCAGCAGGAGGACAGACCTTAACACTGAAGCTTTCTTT. Translation: CASRRTDLNTEAFF. This chain connects TRBV27 to TRBJ1-1; D may be TRBD1 (6 bases). The CDR3 consists of 14 residues. Germline V lookup: CDR1 MNHEY, CDR2 SMNVEV (reference sequence). The V end was cut by 6 bases, the J end by 2 bases, with 13 bases between.

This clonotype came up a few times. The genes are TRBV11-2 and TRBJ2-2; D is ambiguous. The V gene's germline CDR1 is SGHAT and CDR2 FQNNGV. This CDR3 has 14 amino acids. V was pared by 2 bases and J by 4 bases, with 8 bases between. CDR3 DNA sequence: TGTGCCAGCAGCTTACACACCATCACCGGGGAGCTGTTTTTT. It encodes CASSLHTITGELFF.

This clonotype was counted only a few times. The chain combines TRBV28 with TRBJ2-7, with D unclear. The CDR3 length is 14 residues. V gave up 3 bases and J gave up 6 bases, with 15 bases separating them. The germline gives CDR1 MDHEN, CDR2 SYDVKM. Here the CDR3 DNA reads TGTGCCAGCAGTTTCGGCAGTCCCAGGTTCGAGCAGTACTTC. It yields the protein CASSFGSPRFEQYF.

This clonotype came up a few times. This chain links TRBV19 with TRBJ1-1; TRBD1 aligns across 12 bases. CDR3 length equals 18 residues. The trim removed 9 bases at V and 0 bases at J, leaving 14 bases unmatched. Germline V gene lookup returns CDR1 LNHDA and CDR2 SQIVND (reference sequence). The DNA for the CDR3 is TGTGCCAGCGAGAACCGGGACAGGGGGCGGAGGGTGAACACTGAAGCTTTCTTT. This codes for CASENRDRGRRVNTEAFF.

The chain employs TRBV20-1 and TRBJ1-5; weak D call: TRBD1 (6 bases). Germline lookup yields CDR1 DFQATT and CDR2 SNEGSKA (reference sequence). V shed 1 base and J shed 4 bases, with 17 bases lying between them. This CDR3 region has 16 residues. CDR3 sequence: CSARAGGGAWNQPQHF. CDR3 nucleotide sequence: TGCAGTGCTAGAGCGGGAGGGGGGGCATGGAATCAGCCCCAGCATTTT.

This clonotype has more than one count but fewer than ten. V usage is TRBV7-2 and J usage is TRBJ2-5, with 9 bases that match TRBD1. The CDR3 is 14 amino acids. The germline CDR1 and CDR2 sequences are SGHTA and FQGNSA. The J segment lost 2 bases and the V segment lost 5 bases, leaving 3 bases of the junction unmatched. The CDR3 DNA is TGTGCCAGCAGCGCCGACAGGGGGCAAGAGACCCAGTACTTC. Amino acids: CASSADRGQETQYF.

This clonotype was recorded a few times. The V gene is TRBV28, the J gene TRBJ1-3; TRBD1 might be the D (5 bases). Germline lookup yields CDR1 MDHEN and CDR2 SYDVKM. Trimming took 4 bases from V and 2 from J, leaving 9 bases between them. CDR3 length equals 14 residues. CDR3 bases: TGTGCCAGCAGTTCGGGAGGGGCTGGAAACACCATATATTTT. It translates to CASSSGGAGNTIYF.

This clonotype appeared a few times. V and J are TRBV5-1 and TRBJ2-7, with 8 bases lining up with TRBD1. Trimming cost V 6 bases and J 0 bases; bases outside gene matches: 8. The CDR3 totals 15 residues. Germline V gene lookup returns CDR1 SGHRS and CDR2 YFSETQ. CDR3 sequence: CASTPWTGSSYEQYF. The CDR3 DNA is TGCGCCAGCACCCCATGGACAGGGAGCTCCTACGAGCAGTACTTC.

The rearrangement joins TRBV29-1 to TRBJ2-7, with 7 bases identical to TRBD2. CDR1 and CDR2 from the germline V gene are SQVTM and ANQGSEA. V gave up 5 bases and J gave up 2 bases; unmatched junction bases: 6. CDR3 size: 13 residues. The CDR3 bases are TGCAGCGTTTCTGGGACTATTGCCTACGAGCAGTACTTC. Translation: CSVSGTIAYEQYF.